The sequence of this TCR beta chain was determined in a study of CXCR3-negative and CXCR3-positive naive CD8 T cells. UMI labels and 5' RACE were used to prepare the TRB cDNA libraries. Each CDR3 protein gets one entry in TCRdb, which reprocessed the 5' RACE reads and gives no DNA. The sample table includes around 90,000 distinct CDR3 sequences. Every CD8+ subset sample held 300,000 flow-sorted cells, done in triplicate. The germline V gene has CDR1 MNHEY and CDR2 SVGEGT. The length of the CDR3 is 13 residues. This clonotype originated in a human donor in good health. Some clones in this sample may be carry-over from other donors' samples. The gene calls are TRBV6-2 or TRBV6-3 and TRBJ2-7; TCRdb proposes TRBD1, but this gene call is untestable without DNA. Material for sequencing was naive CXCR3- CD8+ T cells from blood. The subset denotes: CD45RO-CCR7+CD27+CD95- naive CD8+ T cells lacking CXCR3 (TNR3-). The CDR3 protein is CASTLTVANEQYF.